Presented here are 28 T cell receptor beta chains from one specimen sequenced in a study of OX40 agonist ivuxolimab in advanced cancers. The table came from immunoSEQ multiplex PCR; TCRdb's copy has only in-frame clones and leaves some out. The sample holds 70,000 to 95,000 clones, around nine tenths seen once. Sequenced here: CD4+ or CD8+ T cells sorted from blood, sampled in a trial of the OX40 agonist ivuxolimab. Receptors originate from an adult with an advanced solid tumor such as melanoma, head and neck, liver or kidney cancer.

This rearrangement joins TRBV15 to TRBJ2-6; D gene ambiguous. V lost 0 bases and J lost 0, with 15 bases in between. The CDR3 contains 19 residues. The germline V gene has CDR1 LNHNV and CDR2 YYDKDF (reference sequence). The CDR3 sequence is CATSREELSLYSGANVLTF. The CDR3 bases are TGTGCCACCAGCAGAGAAGAACTATCACTTTACTCTGGGGCCAACGTCCTGACTTTC. Looking up the rest from reference TRBV15 and TRBJ2-6 gives the full variable domain: DAMVIQNPRYQVTQFGKPVTLSCSQTLNHNVMYWYQQKSSQAPKLLFHYYDKDFNNEADTPDNFQSRRPNTSFCFLDIRSPGLGDTAMYLCATSREELSLYSGANVLTFGAGSRLTVL.

Only one count was recorded for this clone. V and J are TRBV28 and TRBJ2-3, with a possible D match to TRBD2 (6 bases). V lost 3 bases and J 4 bases, leaving 17 bases between the germline ends. The CDR3 loop spans 16 amino acids. The germline CDR1 and CDR2 sequences are MDHEN and SYDVKM. The CDR3 region is CASSFNAGSRADTQYF. For the CDR3, the DNA is TGTGCCAGCAGTTTTAACGCCGGGAGTCGGGCAGATACGCAGTATTTT.

This rearrangement joins TRBV30 to TRBJ1-5; the D gene is possibly TRBD1 (6 bases). This CDR3 comprises 12 residues. The V and J ends lost 4 bases and 4 bases respectively, with 8 bases between them. Germline values: CDR1 GTSNPN, CDR2 SVGIG (reference sequence). This CDR3 reads CAWNRDNQPQHF. DNA of the CDR3: TGTGCCTGGAACAGGGATAATCAGCCCCAGCATTTT.

V is TRBV7-2 and J is TRBJ2-2, with TRBD2 matching 9 bases. CDR1 and CDR2 (germline): SGHTA, FQGNSA. J lost 4 bases, V lost 3 bases, and 9 bases had no gene match. This CDR3 spans 17 amino acids. CDR3 in DNA: TGTGCCAGCAGCTTTATGATTAGCGGGAGTTCCACCGGGGAGCTGTTTTTT. Translating it yields CASSFMISGSSTGELFF.

The gene calls are TRBV7-6 and TRBJ2-1; the D gene is possibly TRBD2 (6 bases). The CDR3 loop spans 15 amino acids. CDR1 is SGHVS, CDR2 FNYEAQ, per germline. V gave up 3 bases and J gave up 9 bases, with 18 bases separating them. In DNA, the CDR3 is TGTGCCAGCAGCTTTGAGGCTAGCGCAAACGGTGAGCAGTTCTTC. This encodes CASSFEASANGEQFF. Combining the CDR3 with reference TRBV7-6 and TRBJ2-1 gives the whole variable domain GAGVSQSPRYKVTKRGQDVALRCDPISGHVSLYWYRQALGQGPEFLTYFNYEAQQDKSGLPNDRFSAERPEGSISTLTIQRTEQRDSAMYRCASSFEASANGEQFFGPGTRLTVL.

The genes are TRBV6-1 and TRBJ2-7, with TRBD1 as a possible D gene (6 bases). This CDR3 has 16 amino acids. The germline V gene has CDR1 MNHNS and CDR2 SASEGT. V lost 1 base to trimming and J lost 3 bases, with 16 bases between them. The CDR3 is CASSEGQGTRVYEQYF. The DNA for the CDR3 is TGTGCCAGCAGTGAAGGCCAAGGGACAAGAGTCTACGAGCAGTACTTC.

The genes are TRBV7-9 and TRBJ1-2, with 9 positions matching TRBD1. Germline trimming cut 5 bases from V and 1 base from J; bases unmatched to any gene: 5. The CDR3 covers 15 residues. CDR1 and CDR2 (germline): SEHNR, FQNEAQ (reference sequence). The CDR3 coding sequence is TGTGCCAGCAGCGACCCGGGACAGGGTAACTATGGCTACACCTTC. It translates to CASSDPGQGNYGYTF.

This clone was detected only once. The V call is TRBV2, the J call TRBJ2-7; 11 bases align to TRBD2. The CDR3 has 15 amino acids. Germline values: CDR1 SNHLY, CDR2 FYNNEI. V lost 7 bases to trimming and J lost 2 bases; unmatched junction nucleotides: 7. CDR3 nucleotides: TGTGCCAGCATCCTGCTAGCGGGAGGCCCCTACGAGCAGTACTTC. This encodes CASILLAGGPYEQYF.

This chain uses TRBV28 with TRBJ1-3; D is ambiguous. CDR1 is MDHEN, CDR2 SYDVKM, per germline. This CDR3 has 13 amino acids. V was trimmed by 3 bases and J by 0 bases, leaving 3 bases between them. The CDR3 loop is CASSFNSGNTIYF. CDR3 nucleotides: TGTGCCAGCAGTTTCAACTCTGGAAACACCATATATTTT.

The J gene is TRBJ2-7, the V gene TRBV27, with TRBD2 matching 9 bases. Trimming took 11 bases from V and 5 from J; bases not matched to a gene: 16. CDR1 is MNHEY, CDR2 SMNVEV, per germline (reference sequence). There are 15 residues in the CDR3. The CDR3 coding sequence is TGTGCCTCGGGCAATTTAGCGGGAGACCTTGACGAGCAGTACTTC. Translating gives CASGNLAGDLDEQYF.

V is TRBV19 and J is TRBJ2-1, with 7 bases matching TRBD2. V was clipped by 6 bases and J by 0 bases; unmatched bases: 5. The CDR3 is 15 residues long. The germline V gene has CDR1 LNHDA and CDR2 SQIVND (reference sequence). CDR3 in amino acids: CASRPGGSSYNEQFF. CDR3 bases: TGTGCCAGTAGGCCGGGAGGTTCCTCCTACAATGAGCAGTTCTTC.

Here the CDR3 reads CASSVGGGNEKLFF. The CDR3 coding sequence is TGTGCCAGCAGCGTAGGCGGAGGTAATGAAAAACTGTTTTTT. The V and J genes are TRBV9 and TRBJ1-4, with D unclear. Germline-derived CDR1 and CDR2 are SGDLS and YYNGEE. The V and J ends lost 0 bases and 4 bases respectively, with 7 bases between them. The CDR3 contains 14 residues.

This chain joins TRBV28 and TRBJ2-5, with D perhaps TRBD2 (6 bases). This CDR3 region has 13 residues. V dropped 3 bases and J dropped 1 base, with 6 bases sitting between them. Per the germline V gene, CDR1 is MDHEN and CDR2 is SYDVKM. The CDR3 is CASSLGLQETQYF. In DNA, the CDR3 is TGTGCCAGCAGTTTGGGACTCCAAGAGACCCAGTACTTC.

This clone is categorized as medium-sized. This chain joins TRBV30 and TRBJ2-7; the match to TRBD2 covers 8 bases. This CDR3 spans 16 amino acids. The germline V gene encodes CDR1 GTSNPN and CDR2 SVGIG (reference sequence). With V trimmed by 5 bases and J by 2 bases, 14 bases remained unmatched. Written as DNA, the CDR3 is TGTGCCTGGGCTATTTTAGCGGGAAAGAGGGCCTACGAGCAGTACTTC. Its translation is CAWAILAGKRAYEQYF.

V and J are TRBV5-1 and TRBJ2-3; TRBD2 matches 12 bases. V shed 5 bases, J shed 0 bases, and the junction held 10 bases outside the gene matches. This CDR3 has 18 amino acids. The germline V gene encodes CDR1 SGHRS and CDR2 YFSETQ. Here the CDR3 reads CASRKTSGSSRSTDTQYF. CDR3 coding DNA: TGCGCCAGCAGAAAGACTAGCGGGAGCTCCCGTAGCACAGATACGCAGTATTTT. Supplemented by reference TRBV5-1 and TRBJ2-3, the full variable domain reads KAGVTQTPRYLIKTRGQQVTLSCSPISGHRSVSWYQQTPGQGLQFLFEYFSETQRNKGNFPGRFSGRQFSNSRSEMNVSTLELGDSALYLCASRKTSGSSRSTDTQYFGPGTRLTVL.

This clone showed up just a few times. The junction shows a germline mismatch at one end, possibly a read error. This chain uses TRBV5-7 with TRBJ1-1; 7 bases are shared with TRBD1. TRBV5-7 is reported as an ORF; its role is uncertain. The CDR3 contains 11 residues. The CDR3 coding sequence is TGTGCCAGCAGCTTGTGGGCAGGGGGTCCCTTT. The encoded protein is CASSLWAGGPF.

The chain joins TRBV19 to TRBJ1-5; 8 bases are shared with TRBD1. The CDR3 is 15 amino acids. From germline, CDR1 is LNHDA and CDR2 SQIVND (reference sequence). With V trimmed by 1 base and J by 4 bases, 3 bases remained unmatched. CDR3 DNA sequence: TGTGCCAGTAGTATAGGGGACAGGTCTAATCAGCCCCAGCATTTT. Translation gives CASSIGDRSNQPQHF.

The J gene is TRBJ2-3, the V gene TRBV6-5; 9 nucleotides match TRBD1. The CDR3 is 14 residues long. The V and J ends lost 8 bases and 6 bases, in that order; junction bases with no gene match: 9. Germline-derived CDR1 and CDR2 are MNHEY and SVGAGI. The chain's CDR3 is CASSPGTGLDTQYF. In DNA form, the CDR3 reads TGTGCCAGCTCCCCGGGGACAGGGTTGGATACGCAGTATTTT.

The rearrangement links TRBV27 to TRBJ2-1; perhaps TRBD1 as D (5 bases). V was shortened by 3 bases and J by 4 bases, with 10 bases between the two germline ends. The germline V gene encodes CDR1 MNHEY and CDR2 SMNVEV (reference sequence). The CDR3 length is 14 residues. This CDR3 is CASSLMGPYNEQFF. In DNA form, the CDR3 reads TGTGCCAGCAGTTTGATGGGGCCGTACAATGAGCAGTTCTTC.

The chain carries TRBV5-1 and TRBJ2-3, with 10 bases identical to TRBD2. Germline CDR1 reads SGHRS; CDR2 reads YFSETQ. The CDR3 consists of 16 residues. The trim removed 0 bases at V and 2 bases at J, leaving 3 bases unmatched. The CDR3 coding sequence is TGCGCCAGCAGCTTGGGTCTAGCGGGAGTCACAGATACGCAGTATTTT. Amino acids: CASSLGLAGVTDTQYF.

This chain links TRBV5-4 with TRBJ1-1; no reliable D call. The CDR3 spans 15 residues. Per germline, CDR1 SGHNT and CDR2 YYREEE (reference sequence). The ends were cut back, 4 bases at V and 1 base at J, with 14 bases in the middle. The CDR3 sequence: CASSAERHTNTEAFF. The CDR3 nucleotides read TGTGCCAGCAGCGCGGAACGGCATACGAACACTGAAGCTTTCTTT.

The chain employs TRBV10-3 and TRBJ2-1; 12 bases align to TRBD2. Per the germline V gene, CDR1 is ENHRY and CDR2 is SYGVKD. J was trimmed by 6 bases and V by 4 bases; bases with no gene match: 1. There are 14 residues in the CDR3. Here the CDR3 reads CAISGLAGANEQFF. CDR3 sequence (DNA): TGTGCCATCAGTGGACTAGCGGGAGCCAATGAGCAGTTCTTC.

This clone was seen once. The genes are TRBV6-1 and TRBJ2-5; D is uncertain. The end of the DNA is better explained by TRBJ2-7, so the J call may be wrong. The CDR3 is made up of 14 amino acids. CDR1 is MNHNS, CDR2 SASEGT, per germline. The CDR3 DNA reads as TGTGCCAGCAGCCACACGCAAGGATTATACGAGCAGTACTTC. This translates into CASSHTQGLYEQYF.

The chain has TRBV28 and TRBJ2-5; either TRBD1 or TRBD2 may fit D (5 bases each). The J call may be mistaken, given a closer DNA end match to TRBJ2-7. Germline CDR1 and CDR2: MDHEN and SYDVKM. CDR3 size: 12 residues. Here the CDR3 reads CASSSGLYEQYF. The CDR3 nucleotides read TGTGCCAGCAGTTCGGGGCTCTACGAGCAGTACTTC.

The chain combines TRBV28 with TRBJ2-2, with a tentative D call TRBD2 (7 bases). The V end lost 6 bases, the J end lost 4 bases, and 15 bases lay between the germline ends. Germline V gene lookup returns CDR1 MDHEN and CDR2 SYDVKM. The CDR3 covers 15 residues. CDR3 in DNA: TGTGCCAGCAGCAGTTACAGGGAGGGCACCGGGGAGCTGTTTTTT. Translating gives CASSSYREGTGELFF. The full variable domain, completed using reference TRBV28 and TRBJ2-2, is DVKVTQSSRYLVKRTGEKVFLECVQDMDHENMFWYRQDPGLGLRLIYFSYDVKMKEKGDIPEGYSVSREKKERFSLILESASTNQTSMYLCASSSYREGTGELFFGEGSRLTVL.

The chain joins TRBV7-9 to TRBJ2-7, with 14 bases lining up with TRBD2. Germline V gene data show CDR1 as SEHNR and CDR2 as FQNEAQ (reference sequence). V trimming: 5 bases; J trimming: 6 bases; junction bases outside the gene matches: 18. The CDR3 loop spans 19 amino acids. The CDR3 is CASSPPTSGRAFWLSEQYF. CDR3 nucleotides: TGTGCCAGCAGCCCCCCGACTAGCGGGAGGGCCTTTTGGCTCTCCGAGCAGTACTTC.

This rearrangement joins TRBV7-2 to TRBJ1-5; maybe TRBD1 (5 bases). The CDR3 is 14 residues long. V lost 1 base and J lost 5, with 9 bases in between. Germline CDR1 is SGHTA and CDR2 is FQGNSA. CDR3 sequence reads: CASSLGPGDQPQHF. CDR3 nucleotide sequence: TGTGCCAGCAGCTTAGGGCCGGGGGATCAGCCCCAGCATTTT.

This chain connects TRBV6-6 to TRBJ1-5, with D tentatively TRBD1 (5 bases). This CDR3 region has 15 residues. Trimming removed 8 bases from V and 4 bases from J, with 18 bases in between. Germline CDR1 MNHNY, CDR2 SVGAGI (reference sequence). CDR3 in DNA: TGTGCCAGCGATTCCGGGGACTACGGAAATCAGCCCCAGCATTTT. Its translation is CASDSGDYGNQPQHF.